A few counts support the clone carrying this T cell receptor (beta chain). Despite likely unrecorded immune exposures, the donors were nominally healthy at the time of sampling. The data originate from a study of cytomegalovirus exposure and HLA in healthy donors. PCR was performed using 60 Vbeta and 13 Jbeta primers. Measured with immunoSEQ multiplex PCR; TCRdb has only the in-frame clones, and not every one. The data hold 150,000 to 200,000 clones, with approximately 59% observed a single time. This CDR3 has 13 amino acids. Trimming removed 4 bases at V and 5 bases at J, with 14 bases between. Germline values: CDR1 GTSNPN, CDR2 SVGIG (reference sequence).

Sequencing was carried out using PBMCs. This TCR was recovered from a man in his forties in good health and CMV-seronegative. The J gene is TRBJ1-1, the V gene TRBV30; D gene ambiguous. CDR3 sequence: CAWNYRGRTEAFF. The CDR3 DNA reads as TGTGCCTGGAACTATAGAGGGAGGACTGAAGCTTTCTTT.